This T cell receptor (beta chain) was identified in a study of T cell responses to AZD1222 COVID-19 vaccine. Findings and caveats of the study: Clonal diversity was possibly underestimated, and white British individuals and females predominated among donors.

This CDR3 is 14 amino acids long. The germline CDR1 and CDR2 sequences are SNHLY and FYNNEI. V gave up 3 bases and J gave up 2 bases; unmatched junction bases: 2. This table comes from immunoSEQ multiplex PCR, and its TCRdb copy is limited to in-frame clones, with some not included. The sample carries 95,000 to 120,000 clones, approximately 88% recorded once. A word on this clone: Its specificity is not known. This sample also contains other DNA sequences that code for the same CDR3.

The sample in question was peripheral blood, obtained 28 days after the second AZD1222 dose. V is TRBV2 and J is TRBJ1-1, with 8 bases that match TRBD1. The TCR sequence derives from an adult who received the AZD1222 COVID-19 vaccine. CDR3 DNA sequence: TGTGCCAGCAGTGATGGACAGGGAAACACTGAAGCTTTCTTT. Residues: CASSDGQGNTEAFF.